The 5 T cell receptor beta chains presented below share a single source sample, sequenced in a study of tumor-infiltrating lymphocytes in primary liver carcinoma. It was from about 19-30 mg of unsorted bulk tissue that RNA and DNA were co-extracted. From around 520 ng of total RNA, TCR beta-specific cDNA was reverse-transcribed using a constant-region primer. Three nested multiplex PCR rounds of slightly modified ARM-PCR generated TCR beta libraries. It was with TRBV1-TRBV30 forward primers and a C-beta reverse primer that the first two PCR rounds were run, at about 9 cycles each. TCRdb re-called the multiplex PCR reads with MiXCR, one entry per CDR3 protein. The data contain 40,000 to 50,000 distinct CDR3 sequences, about 80% of them singletons. The sequencing sample was made of liver tumor tissue from sampling region 3. As to subset: tumor region T3, left-lateral pole. All receptors come from a man aged 40-55 years with primary liver carcinoma and hepatitis B virus infection.

The chain has TRBV4-1 and TRBJ2-7, with D hard to call. Trimming took 7 bases from V and 2 from J, leaving 24 bases between them. Germline lookup yields CDR1 MGHRA and CDR2 YSYEKL. This CDR3 contains 17 residues. CDR3 amino acids: CASTLTGVYFSTYEQYF. Here the CDR3 DNA reads TGCGCCAGCACCCTCACTGGCGTGTACTTTTCCACCTACGAGCAGTACTTC.

To note about this clonotype: A read error may produce the germline difference seen at one junction end. V gene TRBV5-1 combines with J gene TRBJ1-5, with D perhaps matching TRBD1 (5 bases). CDR1 and CDR2 (germline): SGHRS, YFSETQ. The CDR3 length is 16 residues. The CDR3 sequence is CASSATGTGDGQSHHF. In DNA form, the CDR3 reads TGCGCCAGCAGCGCGACGGGGACGGGGGATGGCCAGTCCCACCATTTT.

As regards this clonotype: The conserved final phenylalanine or tryptophan is absent from the CDR3, which likely points to a read error. The DNA is left out, because the CDR3 cannot be placed on it with certainty; the CDR3 is given as TCRdb lists it. CDR3 region: CASSLEVGDEEPLL. This chain uses TRBV11-2 with TRBJ1-4; no DNA check was done on the table's D call, TRBD1. The V gene's germline CDR1 is SGHAT and CDR2 FQNNGV. Ends included, the CDR3 has 14 residues.

Comments on this clonotype: The junction departs from the called germline gene at one end, perhaps through a read error. V usage is TRBV29-1 and J usage is TRBJ2-5; D ambiguous. The CDR3 sequence is 14 residues long. The germline V gene encodes CDR1 SQVTM and CDR2 ANQGSEA. CDR3 sequence reads: CSVEARAAQETRYF. The CDR3 DNA reads as TGCAGCGTTGAAGCCCGGGCAGCGCAAGAGACCCGGTACTTC.

This chain connects TRBV28 to TRBJ1-5; TRBD1 might be the D (6 bases). The end of the DNA is better explained by TRBJ2-3, so the J call may be wrong. The CDR3 is made up of 15 amino acids. CDR1 is MDHEN and CDR2 is SYDVKM in the germline V gene. CDR3 protein: CASSLGRGPNQPQYF. The CDR3 nucleotides read TGTGCCAGCAGTTTAGGCAGGGGACCCAATCAGCCCCAGTATTTT.